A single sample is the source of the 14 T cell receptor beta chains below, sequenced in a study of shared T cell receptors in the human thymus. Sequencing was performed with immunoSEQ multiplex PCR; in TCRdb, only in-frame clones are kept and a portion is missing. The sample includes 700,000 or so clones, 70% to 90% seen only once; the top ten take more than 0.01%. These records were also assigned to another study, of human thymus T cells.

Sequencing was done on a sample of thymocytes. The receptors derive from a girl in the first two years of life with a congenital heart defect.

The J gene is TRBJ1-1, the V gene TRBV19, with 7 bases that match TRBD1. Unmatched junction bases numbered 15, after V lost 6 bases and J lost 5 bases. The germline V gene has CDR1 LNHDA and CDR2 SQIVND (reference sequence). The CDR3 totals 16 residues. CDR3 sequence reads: CASRRWQGGPVTEAFF. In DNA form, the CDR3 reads TGTGCCAGTAGAAGGTGGCAGGGGGGACCCGTGACTGAAGCTTTCTTT.

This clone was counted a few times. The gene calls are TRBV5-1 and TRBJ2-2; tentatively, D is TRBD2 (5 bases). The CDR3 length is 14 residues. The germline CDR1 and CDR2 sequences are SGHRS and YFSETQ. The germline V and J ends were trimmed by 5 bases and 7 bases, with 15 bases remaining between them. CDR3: CASSGRAEGGELFF. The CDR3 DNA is TGCGCCAGCAGTGGACGAGCCGAGGGCGGGGAGCTGTTTTTT.

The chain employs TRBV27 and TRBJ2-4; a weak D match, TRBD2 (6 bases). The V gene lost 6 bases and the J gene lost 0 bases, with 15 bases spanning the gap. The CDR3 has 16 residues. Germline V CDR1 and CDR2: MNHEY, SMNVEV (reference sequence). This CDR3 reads CASSPGGALAKNIQYF. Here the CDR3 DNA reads TGTGCCAGCAGCCCCGGCGGGGCCCTAGCCAAAAACATTCAGTACTTC.

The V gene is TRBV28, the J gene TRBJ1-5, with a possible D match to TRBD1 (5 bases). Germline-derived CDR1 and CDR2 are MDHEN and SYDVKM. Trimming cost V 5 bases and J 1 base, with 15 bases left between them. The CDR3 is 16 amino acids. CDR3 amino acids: CASSNPGRVSNQPQHF. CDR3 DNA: TGTGCCAGCAGTAACCCCGGCAGGGTCAGCAATCAGCCCCAGCATTTT. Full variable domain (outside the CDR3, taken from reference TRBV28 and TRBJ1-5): DVKVTQSSRYLVKRTGEKVFLECVQDMDHENMFWYRQDPGLGLRLIYFSYDVKMKEKGDIPEGYSVSREKKERFSLILESASTNQTSMYLCASSNPGRVSNQPQHFGDGTRLSIL.

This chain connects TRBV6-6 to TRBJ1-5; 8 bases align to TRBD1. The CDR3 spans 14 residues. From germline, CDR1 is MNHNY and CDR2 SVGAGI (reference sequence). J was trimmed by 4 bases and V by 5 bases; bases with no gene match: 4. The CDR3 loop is CASSSRDRNQPQHF. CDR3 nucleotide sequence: TGTGCCAGCAGTAGTAGGGACAGGAATCAGCCCCAGCATTTT.

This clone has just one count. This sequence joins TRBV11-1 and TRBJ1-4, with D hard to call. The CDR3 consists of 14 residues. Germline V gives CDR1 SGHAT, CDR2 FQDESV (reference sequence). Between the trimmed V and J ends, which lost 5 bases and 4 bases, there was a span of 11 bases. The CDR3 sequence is CASSRSIVNEKLFF. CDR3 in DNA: TGTGCCAGCAGCAGATCCATAGTTAATGAAAAACTGTTTTTT.

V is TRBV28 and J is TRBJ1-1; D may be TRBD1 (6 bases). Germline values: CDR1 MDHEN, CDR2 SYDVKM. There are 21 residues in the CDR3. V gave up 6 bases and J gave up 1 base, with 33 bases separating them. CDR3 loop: CASRPNRVMSLERRRNTEAFF. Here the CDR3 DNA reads TGTGCCAGCAGACCTAACAGGGTGATGAGCTTAGAACGACGAAGGAACACTGAAGCTTTCTTT.

The CDR3 is CASSLVVGTGDEKLFF. The CDR3 DNA reads as TGTGCCAGCAGCTTAGTGGTCGGGACAGGGGATGAAAAACTGTTTTTT. This sequence joins TRBV11-3 and TRBJ1-4, with 10 bases matching TRBD1. CDR1 is SGHNT, CDR2 YENEEA, per germline. The CDR3 contains 16 residues. The J segment lost 6 bases and the V segment lost 1 base, leaving 5 bases of the junction unmatched.

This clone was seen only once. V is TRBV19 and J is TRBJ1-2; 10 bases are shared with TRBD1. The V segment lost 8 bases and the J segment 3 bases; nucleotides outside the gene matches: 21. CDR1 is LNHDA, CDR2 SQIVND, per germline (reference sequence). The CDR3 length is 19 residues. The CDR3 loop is CASCGQGEFSTLADYGYTF. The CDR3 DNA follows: TGTGCCAGTTGCGGACAGGGGGAGTTCTCGACCCTGGCGGACTATGGCTACACCTTC.

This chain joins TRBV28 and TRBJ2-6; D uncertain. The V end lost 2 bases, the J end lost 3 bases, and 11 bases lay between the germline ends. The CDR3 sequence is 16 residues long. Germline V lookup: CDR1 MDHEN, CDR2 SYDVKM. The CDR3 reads CASSLRQVIGANVLTF. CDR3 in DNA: TGTGCCAGCAGTTTAAGGCAGGTCATTGGGGCCAACGTCCTGACTTTC.

The CDR3 coding sequence is TGTGCCAGCCGCACCTCGGGGATTTCGAACACTGAAGCTTTCTTT. It is translated as CASRTSGISNTEAFF. V gene TRBV27 combines with J gene TRBJ1-1; D remains ambiguous. V lost 8 bases to trimming and J lost 1 base, with 17 bases between them. Germline V CDR1 and CDR2: MNHEY, SMNVEV (reference sequence). The length of the CDR3 is 15 residues.

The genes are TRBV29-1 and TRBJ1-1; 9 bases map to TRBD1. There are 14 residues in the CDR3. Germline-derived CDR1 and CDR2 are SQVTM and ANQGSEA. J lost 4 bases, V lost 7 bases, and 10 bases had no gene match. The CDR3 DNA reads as TGCAGCGCCCAACGGACAGGGGACAGCACTGAAGCTTTCTTT. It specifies CSAQRTGDSTEAFF.

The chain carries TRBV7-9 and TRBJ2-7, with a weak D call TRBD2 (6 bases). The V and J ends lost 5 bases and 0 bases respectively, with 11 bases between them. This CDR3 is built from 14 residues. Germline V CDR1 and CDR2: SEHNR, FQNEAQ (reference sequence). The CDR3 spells CASSASGSSYEQYF. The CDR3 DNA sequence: TGTGCCAGCAGCGCCTCCGGGAGCTCCTACGAGCAGTACTTC.

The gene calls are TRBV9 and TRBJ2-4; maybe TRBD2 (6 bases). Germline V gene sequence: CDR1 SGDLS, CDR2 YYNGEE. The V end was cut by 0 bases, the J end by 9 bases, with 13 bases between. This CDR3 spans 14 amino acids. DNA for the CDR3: TGTGCCAGCAGCGTAGACCGGGGAGGAGGCATTCAGTACTTC. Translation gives CASSVDRGGGIQYF.